This T cell receptor beta chain was sequenced in a study of cytotoxic CD8 clonotypes in ibrutinib-treated CLL. Germline V gene data show CDR1 as KGHSH and CDR2 as LQKENI. CDR3 length equals 13 residues. Trimming left V 0 bases short and J 12 bases short, with 12 bases between. Assay used: immunoSEQ multiplex PCR; TCRdb lists only in-frame clones, some missing. The table shows more than 85,000 clones, with about 74% occurring only once. The specimen comprised PBMCs, sampled after 24 months of ibrutinib treatment. The V call is TRBV18, the J call TRBJ1-5, with D maybe TRBD1 (6 bases). This clonotype was obtained from a human donor with chronic lymphocytic leukemia. The CDR3 spells CASSPPQGTHQHF. The CDR3 bases are TGTGCCAGCTCACCACCTCAAGGGACACACCAGCATTTT.